The clone carrying this T cell receptor beta chain has a handful of counts. Its antigen remains unknown. The data were obtained in a study of beta chain features in type 1 diabetes. Study results and limitations: Reads derived from cDNA could over-represent cells showing high TCR expression. A PCR bias possibly favoring shorter templates would apply equally to patients and controls. In all four CD4+ subsets, TCRB CDR3 length was significantly, moderately reduced in type 1 diabetes.

All of the isolated RNA was reverse transcribed, so expressed TCRB transcripts were sequenced. This table comes from immunoSEQ multiplex PCR, and its TCRdb copy is limited to in-frame clones, with some not included. Among under 350,000 clones listed, more than 13% were seen once. The CDR3 runs 14 residues. Germline trimming cut 6 bases from V and 7 bases from J; bases unmatched to any gene: 4. Germline V gene sequence: CDR1 GTSNPN, CDR2 SVGIG (reference sequence). Sequencing was performed on naive CD4+ T cells from blood. The source is a man younger than 45 with type 1 diabetes. The genes are TRBV30 and TRBJ2-1, with 15 bases aligning to TRBD2. CDR3 in DNA: TGTGCCTGCGGCGGACTAGCGGGAGGGAATGAGCAGTTCTTC. This codes for CACGGLAGGNEQFF.